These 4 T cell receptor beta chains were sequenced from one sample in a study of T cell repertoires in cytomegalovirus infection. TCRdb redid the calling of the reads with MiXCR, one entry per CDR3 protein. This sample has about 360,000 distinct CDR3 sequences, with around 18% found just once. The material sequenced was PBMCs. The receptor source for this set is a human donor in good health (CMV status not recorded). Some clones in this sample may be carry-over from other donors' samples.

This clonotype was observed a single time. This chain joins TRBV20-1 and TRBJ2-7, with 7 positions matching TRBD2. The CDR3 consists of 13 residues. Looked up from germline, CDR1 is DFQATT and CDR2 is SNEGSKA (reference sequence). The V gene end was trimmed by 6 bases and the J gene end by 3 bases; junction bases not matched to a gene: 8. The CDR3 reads CSALSGNIYEQYF. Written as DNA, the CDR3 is TGCAGTGCCCTCAGCGGGAATATCTACGAGCAGTACTTC.

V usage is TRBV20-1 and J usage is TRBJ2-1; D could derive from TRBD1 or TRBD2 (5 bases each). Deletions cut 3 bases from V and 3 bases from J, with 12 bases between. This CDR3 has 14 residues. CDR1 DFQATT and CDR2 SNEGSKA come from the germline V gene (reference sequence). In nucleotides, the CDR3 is TGCAGTGCTAGCAGGGACGGCGACTACAATGAGCAGTTCTTC. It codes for CSASRDGDYNEQFF.

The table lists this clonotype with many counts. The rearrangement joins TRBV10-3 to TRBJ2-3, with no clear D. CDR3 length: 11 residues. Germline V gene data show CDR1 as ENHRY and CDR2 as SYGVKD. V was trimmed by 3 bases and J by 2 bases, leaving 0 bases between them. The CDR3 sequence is CAISDTDTQYF. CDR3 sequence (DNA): TGTGCCATCAGTGACACAGATACGCAGTATTTT.

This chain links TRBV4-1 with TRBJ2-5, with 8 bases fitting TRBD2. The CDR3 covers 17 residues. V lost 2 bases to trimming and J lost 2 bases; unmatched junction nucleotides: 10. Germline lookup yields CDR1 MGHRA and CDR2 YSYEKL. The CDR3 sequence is CASSQRSGGGLQETQYF. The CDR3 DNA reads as TGCGCCAGCAGCCAAAGAAGCGGGGGCGGGTTACAAGAGACCCAGTACTTC.